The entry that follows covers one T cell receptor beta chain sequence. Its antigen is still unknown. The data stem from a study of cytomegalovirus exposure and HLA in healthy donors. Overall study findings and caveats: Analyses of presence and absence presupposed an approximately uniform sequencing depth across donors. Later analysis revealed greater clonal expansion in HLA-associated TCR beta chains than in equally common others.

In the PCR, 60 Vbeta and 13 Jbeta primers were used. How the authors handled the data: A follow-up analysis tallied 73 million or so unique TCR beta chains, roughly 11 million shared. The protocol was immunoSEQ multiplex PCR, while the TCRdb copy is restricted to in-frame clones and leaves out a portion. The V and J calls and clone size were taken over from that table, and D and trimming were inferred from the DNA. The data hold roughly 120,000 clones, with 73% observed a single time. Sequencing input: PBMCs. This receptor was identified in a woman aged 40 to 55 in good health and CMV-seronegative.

DNA of the CDR3: TGCAGTTTGAAGACAGGGCCCGGGGATTATGGCTACACCTTC. It yields the protein CSLKTGPGDYGYTF. The chain uses TRBV29-1 and TRBJ1-2, with 7 bases matching TRBD1. The CDR3 has 14 residues. Germline lookup yields CDR1 SQVTM and CDR2 ANQGSEA. The variable domain in full, completed from reference TRBV29-1 and TRBJ1-2, reads SAVISQKPSRDICQRGTSLTIQCQVDSQVTMMFWYRQQPGQSLTLIATANQGSEATYESGFVIDKFPISRPNLTFSTLTVSNMSPEDSSIYLCSLKTGPGDYGYTFGSGTRLTVV.